These T cell receptor beta chains were read from a single sample in a study of tumor and adjacent non-tumor tissue in lung cancer. One entry per CDR3 protein, called by TCRdb with MiXCR from the multiplex PCR reads. Of 100,000 to 150,000 distinct CDR3 sequences listed, roughly 64% are singletons. Specimen: lung tumor tissue. The receptors were gathered from a man aged 25 to 40 with non-small cell lung cancer. Each CDR3 is given with its conserved first and last residue. Fields, in order: J gene, clone size, D gene, V gene, CDR3 DNA, CDR3 protein. A D gene is named only where the DNA matches it firmly. Size is stated for part of the rows, as once, few or many counts, or as a class when the clone is expanded.

j_call: TRBJ2-2
clone_size: .
d_call: .
v_call: TRBV12-3/TRBV12-4
cdr3_nt: TGTGCCAGCACCCTAGCCGGGAGAACCACCGGGGAGCTGCTTTTT
cdr3_aa: CASTLAGRTTGELLF

j_call: TRBJ2-3
clone_size: .
d_call: .
v_call: TRBV11-2
cdr3_nt: TGTGCCGGCAGCTTAGACTGCACAGATACGCAGTATTTT
cdr3_aa: CAGSLDCTDTQYF

j_call: TRBJ1-2
clone_size: .
d_call: .
v_call: TRBV29-1
cdr3_nt: TGCAGTGTTGAAGATATCACAGGGAACTATGGCTACACCTTC
cdr3_aa: CSVEDITGNYGYTF

j_call: TRBJ1-6
clone_size: few
d_call: .
v_call: TRBV24-1
cdr3_nt: TGTGCCACCAGTGAAAGATCACTCGGGACACTTTATTCACCCCTCCACTTT
cdr3_aa: CATSERSLGTLYSPLHF

j_call: TRBJ2-7
clone_size: .
d_call: .
v_call: TRBV6-2/TRBV6-3
cdr3_nt: TGTGTCAGCACCGAACAGGGACGGAGGAACTACAAGCAGTACTTC
cdr3_aa: CVSTEQGRRNYKQYF

j_call: TRBJ1-2
clone_size: .
d_call: TRBD1
v_call: TRBV11-2
cdr3_nt: TGTGTCAGCAGCCCGACAGGGAACTATGGCTACACCTTC
cdr3_aa: CVSSPTGNYGYTF

j_call: TRBJ2-1
clone_size: .
d_call: TRBD2
v_call: TRBV6-5
cdr3_nt: TGTGCTAGCAGTCCCCGAGCGGGGGAGCCCTACAATGAGCAGTTCTTC
cdr3_aa: CASSPRAGEPYNEQFF

j_call: TRBJ1-1
clone_size: .
d_call: .
v_call: TRBV20-1
cdr3_nt: TGCAGTGGGGGAACCAACACTGAAGTTTTCTTT
cdr3_aa: CSGGTNTEVFF

j_call: TRBJ2-7
clone_size: medium-sized
d_call: .
v_call: TRBV6-2/TRBV6-3
cdr3_nt: TGTGCCAGCAGTTACCAGTACGAGCAGTACTTC
cdr3_aa: CASSYQYEQYF

j_call: TRBJ2-1
clone_size: .
d_call: .
v_call: TRBV11-2
cdr3_nt: TGTGCCAGCAGCTTAGGTGGTAGCGGATGGGATGAGGAGTTCTTC
cdr3_aa: CASSLGGSGWDEEFF

j_call: TRBJ2-1
clone_size: .
d_call: .
v_call: TRBV11-2
cdr3_nt: TGTGCCAGCAGCTTCCTCGGTGTCACGAGTCACAATGAGCGGTTCTTC
cdr3_aa: CASSFLGVTSHNERFF

j_call: TRBJ2-5
clone_size: .
d_call: TRBD2
v_call: TRBV5-4
cdr3_nt: TGTGCCAGTAGCAGGGGTAGCGGGAGGGTCTGGGAGACCCAGTACTTC
cdr3_aa: CASSRGSGRVWETQYF

j_call: TRBJ2-4
clone_size: many
d_call: .
v_call: TRBV20-1
cdr3_nt: TGCAGTGCTAGAGAAACTGCCAACATTCAGTACTTC
cdr3_aa: CSARETANIQYF

j_call: TRBJ2-7
clone_size: many
d_call: TRBD1
v_call: TRBV11-3
cdr3_nt: TGTGCCAGCAGCCCGACGACAGGGGGGTACGAGCAGTACTTC
cdr3_aa: CASSPTTGGYEQYF

j_call: TRBJ2-5
clone_size: .
d_call: TRBD1
v_call: TRBV6-5
cdr3_nt: TGTGCCAGCAGCGCTCGGCTCGGGACAGGGGTATGGGAGACCCAATTCTTC
cdr3_aa: CASSARLGTGVWETQFF

j_call: TRBJ1-1
clone_size: few
d_call: .
v_call: TRBV7-9
cdr3_nt: TGTGCCAGCAGCTTAGACCTTACTGAAGCTTTCTTT
cdr3_aa: CASSLDLTEAFF

j_call: TRBJ2-1
clone_size: .
d_call: .
v_call: TRBV11-1
cdr3_nt: TGTGTCAGCAGCATGACTAGAGAACCCCACAATGAGCAGTTCTTC
cdr3_aa: CVSSMTREPHNEQFF

j_call: TRBJ1-5
clone_size: .
d_call: .
v_call: TRBV5-5
cdr3_nt: TGTGCCAGCAGTCCATGGTCGGATCAGCCCCAGCATTTT
cdr3_aa: CASSPWSDQPQHF